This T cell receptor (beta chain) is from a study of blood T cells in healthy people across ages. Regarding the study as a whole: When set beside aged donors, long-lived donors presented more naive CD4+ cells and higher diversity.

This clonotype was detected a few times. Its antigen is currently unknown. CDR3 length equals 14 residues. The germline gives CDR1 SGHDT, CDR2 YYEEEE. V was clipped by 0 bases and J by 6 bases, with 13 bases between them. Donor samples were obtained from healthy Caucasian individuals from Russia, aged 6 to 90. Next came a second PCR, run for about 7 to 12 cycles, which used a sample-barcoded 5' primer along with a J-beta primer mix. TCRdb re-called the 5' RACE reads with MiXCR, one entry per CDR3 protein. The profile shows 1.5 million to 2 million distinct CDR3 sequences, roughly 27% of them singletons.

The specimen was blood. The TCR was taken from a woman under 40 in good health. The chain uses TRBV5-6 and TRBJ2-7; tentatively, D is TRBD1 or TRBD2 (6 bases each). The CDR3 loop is CASSLAGARGEQYF. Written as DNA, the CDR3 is TGTGCCAGCAGCTTGGCGGGGGCGCGGGGCGAGCAGTACTTC.